One and the same sample provided the 15 T cell receptor beta chains below, sequenced in a study of CD8 T cells in ankylosing spondylitis. MiXCR was run by TCRdb on the 5' RACE reads, yielding one entry per CDR3 protein. The sample shows 150,000 to 200,000 distinct CDR3 sequences, 30% to 40% of them seen only once. Sequencing was done on a sample of synovial fluid, either unsorted or a sorted T cell fraction (not recorded which). These TCRs come from a male donor with ankylosing spondylitis.

This clonotype turned up a few times. The chain is built from TRBV28 and TRBJ1-3; D possibly corresponds to TRBD1 (6 bases). The CDR3 is 14 residues long. In germline, CDR1 is MDHEN, CDR2 SYDVKM. Deletions cut 7 bases from V and 2 bases from J, with 12 bases between. Here the CDR3 DNA reads TGTGCCAGCAACCACAGGGAAACTGGAAACACCATATATTTT. This sequence encodes CASNHRETGNTIYF.

About this clonotype: The junction does not match germline at one end; this may be a read error. This sequence joins TRBV11-2 and TRBJ1-1; the D gene is possibly TRBD1 (5 bases). The CDR3 has 14 amino acids. CDR1 and CDR2 (germline): SGHAT, FQNNGV. The CDR3, as DNA: TGTGCCAGCAGCTTAGCGGTACCTACGACAGAAGCGGTCTTT. It translates to CASSLAVPTTEAVF.

This clonotype was observed a handful of times. The chain uses TRBV20-1 and TRBJ2-7, with D tentatively TRBD1 (6 bases). V dropped 5 bases and J dropped 3 bases, with 11 bases sitting between them. Germline CDR1 is DFQATT and CDR2 is SNEGSKA (reference sequence). The CDR3 length is 12 residues. CDR3 DNA: TGCAGTGCTGAGGGGGTCCGCTACGAGCAGTACTTC. Residues: CSAEGVRYEQYF.

Comment on this clonotype: No conserved phenylalanine or tryptophan is present at the end of the CDR3, so a read error is the likely explanation. V usage is TRBV20-1 and J usage is TRBJ2-7; D not certain. The V gene's germline CDR1 is DFQATT and CDR2 SNEGSKA (reference sequence). This CDR3 spans 12 amino acids. Trimming pared 7 bases from V and 2 bases from J, leaving 12 bases between. The CDR3 nucleotides read TGCAGTGGTCAGCGCTCTGCCTACGAGCAGTACCTC. Translated, it gives CSGQRSAYEQYL.

The rearrangement uses TRBV2 and TRBJ1-6; D gene ambiguous. This CDR3 comprises 17 residues. The germline V gene has CDR1 SNHLY and CDR2 FYNNEI. The ends were cut back, 6 bases at V and 6 bases at J, with 21 bases in the middle. The chain's CDR3 is CASSRAPLGPINSPLHF. CDR3 bases: TGTGCCAGCAGCCGAGCCCCGTTAGGGCCTATTAATTCACCCCTCCACTTT.

The chain carries TRBV7-9 and TRBJ2-5, with D unclear. The CDR3 extends over 15 amino acids. V was cut by 0 bases and J by 5 bases, with 13 bases left in between. Germline V gene data show CDR1 as SEHNR and CDR2 as FQNEAQ (reference sequence). The CDR3 is CASSLARTLGETQYF. The CDR3 region has the DNA TGTGCCAGCAGCTTAGCCCGGACCCTCGGGGAGACCCAGTACTTC. The whole variable domain, filled in from reference TRBV7-9 and TRBJ2-5, reads DTGVSQNPRHKITKRGQNVTFRCDPISEHNRLYWYRQTLGQGPEFLTYFQNEAQLEKSRLLSDRFSAERPKGSFSTLEIQRTEQGDSAMYLCASSLARTLGETQYFGPGTRLLVL.

This clonotype was seen a handful of times. The rearrangement uses TRBV5-6 and TRBJ1-6; D is unresolved. Germline V lookup: CDR1 SGHDT, CDR2 YYEEEE. Trimming left V 3 bases short and J 9 bases short, with 16 bases between. This CDR3 is 15 amino acids long. The CDR3 DNA reads as TGTGCCAGCAGCTATCTGAGTACCTATGGTTCACCCCTCCACTTT. Amino acid sequence: CASSYLSTYGSPLHF.

Ten or more counts support this clonotype. The V and J genes are TRBV11-2 and TRBJ1-4; 9 bases match TRBD1. With 1 base clipped from V and 6 bases from J, the junction kept 3 bases outside the gene matches. This CDR3 comprises 15 residues. Germline assignment: CDR1 SGHAT and CDR2 FQNNGV. The CDR3 DNA sequence: TGTGCCAGCAGCTTAGGGGACAGGGACCATGAAAAACTGTTTTTT. Translated: CASSLGDRDHEKLFF.

The V call is TRBV20-1, the J call TRBJ2-1, with D hard to call. V was pared by 0 bases and J by 4 bases, with 16 bases between. Looked up from germline, CDR1 is DFQATT and CDR2 is SNEGSKA (reference sequence). The CDR3 loop spans 16 amino acids. In DNA form, the CDR3 reads TGCAGTGCTAGAGACCCTGGTCGAGGATCTTACAATGAGCAGTTCTTC. Translated, it gives CSARDPGRGSYNEQFF.

This clonotype was seen more than once but under ten times. This chain connects TRBV20-1 to TRBJ2-7; D gene unclear. Germline V CDR1 and CDR2: DFQATT, SNEGSKA (reference sequence). Deletions cut 0 bases from V and 1 base from J, with 10 bases between. The CDR3 is 14 amino acids. DNA of the CDR3: TGCAGTGCTAGAGATTATGGGAAGTCCTACGAGCAGTACTTC. Amino acid sequence: CSARDYGKSYEQYF.

This clonotype was detected only once. The chain has TRBV20-1 and TRBJ2-1, with D tentatively TRBD2 (6 bases). This CDR3 is 16 amino acids long. Germline V CDR1 and CDR2: DFQATT, SNEGSKA (reference sequence). Trimming left V 3 bases short and J 0 bases short, with 15 bases between. CDR3 loop: CSARGGGDSSYNEQFF. The CDR3 bases are TGCAGTGCTAGGGGAGGCGGGGATAGCTCCTACAATGAGCAGTTCTTC.

This chain uses TRBV5-1 with TRBJ2-6; maybe TRBD1 (6 bases). There are 16 residues in the CDR3. V was shortened by 4 bases and J by 4 bases, with 15 bases between the two germline ends. CDR1 SGHRS and CDR2 YFSETQ come from the germline V gene. CDR3 in amino acids: CASSRTGLSGANVLTF. As DNA, the CDR3 is TGCGCCAGCAGCCGCACAGGGCTGTCCGGGGCCAACGTCCTGACTTTC. Filled out from reference TRBV5-1 and TRBJ2-6, the complete variable domain reads KAGVTQTPRYLIKTRGQQVTLSCSPISGHRSVSWYQQTPGQGLQFLFEYFSETQRNKGNFPGRFSGRQFSNSRSEMNVSTLELGDSALYLCASSRTGLSGANVLTFGAGSRLTVL.

CDR3 residues: CASRDRHGYSTDTQYF. The CDR3 DNA is TGTGCCAGCAGGGACAGACACGGTTATAGCACAGATACGCAGTATTTT. V usage is TRBV27 and J usage is TRBJ2-3, with TRBD1 as a possible D gene (6 bases). The CDR3 runs 16 residues. V was clipped by 6 bases and J by 0 bases, with 16 bases between them. Germline assignment: CDR1 MNHEY and CDR2 SMNVEV (reference sequence).

The J gene is TRBJ2-7, the V gene TRBV5-8; a weak D match, TRBD1 (6 bases). The CDR3 spans 14 residues. V lost 1 base and J lost 1, with 9 bases in between. Germline V CDR1 and CDR2: SGHTS, YDEGEE. CDR3 in amino acids: CASSLYQGSYEQYF. The CDR3 DNA follows: TGTGCCAGCAGCTTGTATCAGGGGTCCTACGAGCAGTACTTC.

This chain connects TRBV4-2 to TRBJ1-2, with D unclear. There are 14 residues in the CDR3. Germline V lookup: CDR1 LGHNA, CDR2 YNFKEQ. V was pared by 0 bases and J by 6 bases, with 11 bases between. This CDR3 reads CASSQDGPGDGYTF. CDR3 coding DNA: TGTGCCAGCAGCCAAGATGGGCCCGGGGATGGCTACACCTTC.